This TCR beta chain was captured in a study of T-cell reconstitution after alpha-beta-depleted transplantation in children. General study points: Surviving recipient T cells and intrathymic progenitors accounted for some patients' high TCRbeta diversity at day 60. After transplant, at about two months, alpha-beta T cells were reportedly derived from several hundred expanded graft clones. Newly produced T cells mostly accounted for T-cell counts and diversity one year post-transplant.

Unique molecular identifiers were incorporated when the TCRbeta library was constructed. TCRdb re-derived calls from the PCR reads in MiXCR, one entry per CDR3 protein. This sample has hundreds of thousands of distinct CDR3 sequences; 15% to 20% occur once, and the top ten carry 25% to 30%. On this clonotype: Its antigen is not known.

The CDR3 is 14 amino acids. Germline lookup yields CDR1 LNHNV and CDR2 YYDKDF (reference sequence). V was pared by 0 bases and J by 2 bases, with 5 bases between. The sequence was collected from a boy under three years old who had a stem cell transplant for Wiskott-Aldrich syndrome, so the T cells may come from the graft donor. Sequences were derived from PBMCs, mostly from graft donor cells, sampled 360 days after TCRalphabeta/CD19-depleted stem cell transplant. The J gene is TRBJ1-5, the V gene TRBV15; D unclear. The CDR3 coding sequence is TGTGCCACCAGCAGAGATCCGGGCAATCAGCCCCAGCATTTT. Translating it yields CATSRDPGNQPQHF. Based on the CDR3 plus reference TRBV15 and TRBJ1-5, the full variable domain is DAMVIQNPRYQVTQFGKPVTLSCSQTLNHNVMYWYQQKSSQAPKLLFHYYDKDFNNEADTPDNFQSRRPNTSFCFLDIRSPGLGDTAMYLCATSRDPGNQPQHFGDGTRLSIL.